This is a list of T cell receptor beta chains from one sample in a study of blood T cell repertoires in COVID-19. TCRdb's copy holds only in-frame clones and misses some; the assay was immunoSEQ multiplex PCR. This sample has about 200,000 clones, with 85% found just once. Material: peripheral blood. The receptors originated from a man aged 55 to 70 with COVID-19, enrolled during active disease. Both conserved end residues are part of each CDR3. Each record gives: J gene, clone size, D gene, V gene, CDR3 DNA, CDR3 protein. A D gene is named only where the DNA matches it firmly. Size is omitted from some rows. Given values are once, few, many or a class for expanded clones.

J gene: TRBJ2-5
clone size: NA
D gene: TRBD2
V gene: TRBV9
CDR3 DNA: TGTGCCAGCAGCGTAGGGGCTAGCGGGTCGGGAGAGACCCAGTACTTC
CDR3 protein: CASSVGASGSGETQYF

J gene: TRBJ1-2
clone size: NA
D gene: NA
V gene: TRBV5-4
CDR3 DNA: TGTGCCAGCAGCTTGGAAGGGGACTATGGCTACACCTTC
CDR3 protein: CASSLEGDYGYTF

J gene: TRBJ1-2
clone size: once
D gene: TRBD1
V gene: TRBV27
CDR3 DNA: TGTGCCAGCCATCTATCGTCCCCCGGACAGGGCGATGGCTACACCTTC
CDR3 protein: CASHLSSPGQGDGYTF

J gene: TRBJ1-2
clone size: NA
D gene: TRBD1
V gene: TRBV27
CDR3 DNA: TGTGCCAGCAGTTTTCAAACAGGGGGTTCCTATGGCTACACCTTC
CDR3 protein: CASSFQTGGSYGYTF

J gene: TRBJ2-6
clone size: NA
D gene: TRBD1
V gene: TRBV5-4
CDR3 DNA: TGTGCCAGCAGCTCCGACAGGGCCAAAAGCTCTGGGGCCAACGTCCTGACTTTC
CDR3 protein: CASSSDRAKSSGANVLTF

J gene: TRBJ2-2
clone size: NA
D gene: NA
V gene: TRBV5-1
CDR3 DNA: TGCGCCAGCAGCTTCACAGGGTCCGGGGAGCTGTTTTTT
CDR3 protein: CASSFTGSGELFF

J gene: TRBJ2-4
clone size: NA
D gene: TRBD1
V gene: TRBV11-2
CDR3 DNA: TGTGCCAGCAGCTTTTTACAGGGGGCCAAAAACATTCAGTACTTC
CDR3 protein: CASSFLQGAKNIQYF

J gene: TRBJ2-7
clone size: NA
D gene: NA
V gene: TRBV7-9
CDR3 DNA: TGTGCCAGCAGCTTAGCCCGCCCCCAACTCCAAGAGCAGTACTTC
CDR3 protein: CASSLARPQLQEQYF

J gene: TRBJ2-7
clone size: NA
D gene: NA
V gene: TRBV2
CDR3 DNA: TGTGCCAGCAGTGAGATCTCCGACGGGTGGTCCTACGAGCAGTACTTC
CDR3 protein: CASSEISDGWSYEQYF

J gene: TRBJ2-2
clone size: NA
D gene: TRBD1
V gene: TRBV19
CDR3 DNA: TGTGCCAGTAGTCCCGGGACAGGGGAGACCGGGGAGCTGTTTTTT
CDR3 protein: CASSPGTGETGELFF

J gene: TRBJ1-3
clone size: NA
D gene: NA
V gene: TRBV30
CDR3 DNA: TGTGCCTGGAGTGTAAAAGTATCAGGTGGAAACACCATATATTTT
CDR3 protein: CAWSVKVSGGNTIYF

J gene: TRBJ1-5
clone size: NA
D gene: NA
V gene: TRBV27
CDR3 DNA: TGTGCCAGCAGTTTGAATGGACAGAATCAGCCCCAGCATTTT
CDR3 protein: CASSLNGQNQPQHF

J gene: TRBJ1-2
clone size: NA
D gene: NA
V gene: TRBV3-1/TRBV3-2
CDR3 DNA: TGTGCCAGCAGCCCCTTACAGGGATACTATGGCTACACCTTC
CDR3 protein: CASSPLQGYYGYTF

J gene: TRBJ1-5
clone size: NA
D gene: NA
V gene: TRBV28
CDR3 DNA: TGTGCCAGCAGCTACTCTATCGCCCCCCAGCATTTT
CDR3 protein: CASSYSIAPQHF

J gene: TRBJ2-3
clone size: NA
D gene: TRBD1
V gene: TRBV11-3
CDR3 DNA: TGTGCCAGCAGCCCCCGGGACAGAGGAGATACGCAGTATTTT
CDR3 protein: CASSPRDRGDTQYF

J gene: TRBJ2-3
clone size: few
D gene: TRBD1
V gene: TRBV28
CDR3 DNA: TGTGCCAGCAGTAGAGGGACAGGGGGCTTGGATACGCAGTATTTT
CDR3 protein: CASSRGTGGLDTQYF

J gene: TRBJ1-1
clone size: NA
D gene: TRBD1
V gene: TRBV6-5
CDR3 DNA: TGTGCCAGCAGAACAGGGGGTGAAGCTTTCTTT
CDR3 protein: CASRTGGEAFF

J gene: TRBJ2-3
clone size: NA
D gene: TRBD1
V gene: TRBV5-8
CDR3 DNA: TGTGCCAGCAGCCCCGCGACAGGGGGTTGGGTTGATACGCAGTATTTT
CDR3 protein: CASSPATGGWVDTQYF

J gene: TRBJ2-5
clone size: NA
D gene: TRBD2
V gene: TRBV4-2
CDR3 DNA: TGTGCCAGCAGCCCGCTCACTAGCGGGAGTAAGGAGACCCAGTACTTC
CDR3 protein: CASSPLTSGSKETQYF

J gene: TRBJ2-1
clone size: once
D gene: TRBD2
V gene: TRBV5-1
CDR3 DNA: TGCGCCAGCAGCCCCGGACTAGCGCGAAACCCCCATGAGCAGTTCTTC
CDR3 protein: CASSPGLARNPHEQFF

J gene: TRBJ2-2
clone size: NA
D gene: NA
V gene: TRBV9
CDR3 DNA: TGTGCCAGCAGCGCTGGACTAATTAACACCGGGGAGCTGTTTTTT
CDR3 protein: CASSAGLINTGELFF

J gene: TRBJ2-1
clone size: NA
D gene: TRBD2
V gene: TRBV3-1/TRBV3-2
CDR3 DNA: TGTGCCAGCAGCTTCCGTCTAGCGGGAGTTTGGAATGAGCAGTTCTTC
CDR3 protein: CASSFRLAGVWNEQFF

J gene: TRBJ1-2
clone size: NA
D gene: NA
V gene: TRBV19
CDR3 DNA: TGTGCCAGTAGTCCTCCGACACGGAGGGGCTACACCTTC
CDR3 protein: CASSPPTRRGYTF

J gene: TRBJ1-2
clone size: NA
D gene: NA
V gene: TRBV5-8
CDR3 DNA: TGTGCCAGCAGCTCCGCGAGGACACCAGCTAACTATGGCTACACCTTC
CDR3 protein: CASSSARTPANYGYTF

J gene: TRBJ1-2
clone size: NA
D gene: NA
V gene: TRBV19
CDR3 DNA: TGTGCCAGTAGTATAGATGGAACAGGGAAAAGGGGCTATGGCTACACCTTC
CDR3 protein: CASSIDGTGKRGYGYTF

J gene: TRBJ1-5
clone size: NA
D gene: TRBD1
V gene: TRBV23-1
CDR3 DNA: TGCGCCAGCAGTCAGTGGACAGGGCCTTCCCATCAGCCCCAGCATTTT
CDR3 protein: CASSQWTGPSHQPQHF

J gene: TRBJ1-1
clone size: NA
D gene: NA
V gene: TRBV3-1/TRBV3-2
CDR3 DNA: TGTGCCAGCAGCCAAGGGGCAGGGAACACTGAAGCTTTCTTT
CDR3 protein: CASSQGAGNTEAFF

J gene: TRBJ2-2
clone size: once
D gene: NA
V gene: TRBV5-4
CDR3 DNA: TGTGCCAGCAGCTTTAAAGGGGCCGGGGAGCTGTTTTTT
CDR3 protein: CASSFKGAGELFF

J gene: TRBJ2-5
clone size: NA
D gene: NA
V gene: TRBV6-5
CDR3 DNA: TGTGCCAGCAGCAATCAACAGGGTGGGCAAGAGACCCAGTACTTC
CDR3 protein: CASSNQQGGQETQYF

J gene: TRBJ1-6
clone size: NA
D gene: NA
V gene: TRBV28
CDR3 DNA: TGTGCCAGCAGACCAGAACAGGGTTGGCCACCCCTCCACTTT
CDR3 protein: CASRPEQGWPPLHF

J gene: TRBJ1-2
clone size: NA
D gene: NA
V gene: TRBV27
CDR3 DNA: TGTGCCAGCAGTTCTGCCAGGGGTAACTATGGCTACACCTTC
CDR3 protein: CASSSARGNYGYTF

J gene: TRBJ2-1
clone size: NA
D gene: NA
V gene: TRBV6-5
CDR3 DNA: TGTGCCAGCAGTTACAGGGGGACAAGCCCGAATGAGCAGTTCTTC
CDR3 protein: CASSYRGTSPNEQFF

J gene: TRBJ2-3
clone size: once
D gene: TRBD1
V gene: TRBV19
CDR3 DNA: TGTGCCAGTAGTACCTGGGACAGTTGGTATTTT
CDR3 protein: CASSTWDSWYF

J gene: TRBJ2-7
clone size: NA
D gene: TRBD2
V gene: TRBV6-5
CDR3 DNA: TGTGCCAGCAGCTCCGGGACTAGCGGGAAACAGCAGTACTTC
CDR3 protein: CASSSGTSGKQQYF

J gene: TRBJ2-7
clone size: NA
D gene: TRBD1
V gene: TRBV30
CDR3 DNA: TGTGCCTGGAGTAACCGGGACAGGGAGTACTTC
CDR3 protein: CAWSNRDREYF

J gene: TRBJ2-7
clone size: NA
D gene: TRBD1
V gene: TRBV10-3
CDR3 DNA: TGTGCCATCAGTCATTCAGGGGGCTCCTACGAGCAGTACTTC
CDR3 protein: CAISHSGGSYEQYF

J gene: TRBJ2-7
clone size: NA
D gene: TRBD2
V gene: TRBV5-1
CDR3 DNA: TGCGCCAGCAGGTCTTTTAGCGGGAACTCATACGAGCAGTACTTC
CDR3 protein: CASRSFSGNSYEQYF

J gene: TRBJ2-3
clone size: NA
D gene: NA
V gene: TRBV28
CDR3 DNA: TGTGCCAGCGCCGGGCTTGGGACTTATCCCTCCACAGATACGCAGTATTTT
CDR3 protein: CASAGLGTYPSTDTQYF

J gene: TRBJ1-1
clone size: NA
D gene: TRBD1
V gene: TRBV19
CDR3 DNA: TGTGCCAGTAGTTTACGGGACAGACAGAACACTGAAGCTTTCTTT
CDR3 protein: CASSLRDRQNTEAFF

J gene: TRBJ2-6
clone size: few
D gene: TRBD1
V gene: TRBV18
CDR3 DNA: TGTGCCAGCTCCCCCGGACAGGGGGGGAGCTCTGGGGCCAACGTCCTGACTTTC
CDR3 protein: CASSPGQGGSSGANVLTF

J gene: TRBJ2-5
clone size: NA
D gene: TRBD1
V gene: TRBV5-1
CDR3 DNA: TGCGCCAGCAAGGGGGCAGACCCGGGCGAGACCCAGTACTTC
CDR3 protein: CASKGADPGETQYF

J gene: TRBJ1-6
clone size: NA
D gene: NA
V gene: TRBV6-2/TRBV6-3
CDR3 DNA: TGTGCCAGCAGTTATTCCGGGACAACAAATTCACCCCTCCACTTT
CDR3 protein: CASSYSGTTNSPLHF

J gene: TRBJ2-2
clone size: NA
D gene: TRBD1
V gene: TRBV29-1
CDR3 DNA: TGCAGCGTTGAAGGGACAGGCCCGAGCCGGAACACCGGGGAGCTGTTTTTT
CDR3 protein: CSVEGTGPSRNTGELFF

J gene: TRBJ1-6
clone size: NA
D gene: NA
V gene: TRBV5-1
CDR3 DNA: TGCGCCAGCAGCCAAACAGGGCTGGGGAATTCACCCCTCCACTTT
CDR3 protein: CASSQTGLGNSPLHF

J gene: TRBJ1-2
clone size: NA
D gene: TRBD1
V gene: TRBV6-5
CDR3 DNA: TGTGCCAGCAGTCGCTACAGGGGGGAAAACTATGGCTACACCTTC
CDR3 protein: CASSRYRGENYGYTF